The 13 T cell receptor beta chains reported below all come from one sample, sequenced in a study of T cells in Graves' hyperthyroidism and ophthalmopathy. Amplification of TCR beta CDR3 regions was performed using RNA transcripts as template. The HTBI primer set served for first-round RT-PCR of the TCR CDR3. From the multiplex PCR reads, TCRdb called clonotypes with MiXCR, one entry per CDR3 protein. Of about 640,000 distinct CDR3 sequences in the sample, 20% to 25% were seen once. Source material: blood. Every receptor here comes from a man between 25 and 39 years old with Graves' ophthalmopathy.

On this clonotype itself: At one end the junction does not follow the germline gene, possibly because of a read error. The chain recombines TRBV2 with TRBJ2-7; D possibly uses TRBD1 or TRBD2 (5 bases each). This CDR3 has 13 residues. Germline assignment: CDR1 SNHLY and CDR2 FYNNEI. In nucleotides, the CDR3 is TGTGCCAGCTGCCGGGGCCGCCTTTACGAGCGGTACTTC. This sequence encodes CASCRGRLYERYF.

The V call is TRBV28, the J call TRBJ1-4; D is perhaps TRBD1 (6 bases). The ends were cut back, 6 bases at V and 8 bases at J, with 16 bases in the middle. CDR3 length: 14 residues. CDR1 and CDR2 (germline): MDHEN, SYDVKM. This chain's CDR3 is CASRATGRGEKLFF. The CDR3 nucleotides are TGTGCCAGCAGGGCGACAGGCCGCGGCGAAAAACTGTTTTTT.

The rearrangement uses TRBV18 and TRBJ1-1; maybe TRBD1 (5 bases). The CDR3 sequence is 13 residues long. Trimming stripped 1 base from V and 4 bases from J, with 7 bases between. Germline CDR1 reads KGHSH; CDR2 reads LQKENI. CDR3 in amino acids: CASSPQRGTEAFF. CDR3 nucleotides: TGTGCCAGCTCACCACAAAGGGGCACTGAAGCTTTCTTT.

This clonotype showed up many times. The chain recombines TRBV28 with TRBJ2-1; possible D gene TRBD2, 5 bases. V was pared by 8 bases and J by 0 bases, with 11 bases between. Germline V gene sequence: CDR1 MDHEN, CDR2 SYDVKM. There are 14 residues in the CDR3. The CDR3, as DNA: TGTGCCAGCGGGAGCGGACTCTCCTACAATGAGCAGTTCTTC. It specifies CASGSGLSYNEQFF.

The chain's CDR3 is CASSPRTGLNTGELFF. CDR3 in DNA: TGTGCCAGCAGCCCCCGGACAGGTCTGAACACCGGGGAGCTGTTTTTT. V is TRBV7-9 and J is TRBJ2-2, with TRBD1 matching over 7 bases. Unmatched junction bases numbered 7, after V lost 5 bases and J lost 1 base. Germline CDR1 SEHNR, CDR2 FQNEAQ (reference sequence). CDR3 size: 16 residues.

The sample holds a few counts of this clonotype. This chain connects TRBV6-1 to TRBJ1-2; D unresolved. V was clipped by 6 bases and J by 2 bases, with 16 bases between them. Germline loops: CDR1 MNHNS, CDR2 SASEGT. The CDR3 has 15 residues. The CDR3 reads CASSRHAEPNYGYTF. CDR3 DNA: TGTGCCAGCAGCCGTCACGCGGAGCCCAACTATGGCTACACCTTC.

This clonotype occurred many times. This chain's CDR3 is CASSLHGSADTQYF. The CDR3 nucleotides are TGTGCCAGCAGTTTACACGGGAGTGCAGATACGCAGTATTTT. V gene TRBV28 combines with J gene TRBJ2-3; TRBD2 is a possible D gene (6 bases). CDR3 length equals 14 residues. V was cut by 2 bases and J by 4 bases, with 10 bases left in between. Germline values: CDR1 MDHEN, CDR2 SYDVKM.

This clonotype was seen a handful of times. This sequence joins TRBV6-2 or TRBV6-3 and TRBJ2-1, with TRBD2 matching 13 bases. Trimming removed 4 bases from V and 10 bases from J; junction bases left unmatched: 13. The CDR3 totals 17 residues. Per the germline V gene, CDR1 is MNHEY and CDR2 is SVGEGT. CDR3 protein: CASSSPTSGGTLGEQFF. The CDR3, as DNA: TGTGCCAGCAGTTCTCCGACTAGCGGGGGGACCCTAGGGGAGCAGTTCTTC.

This clonotype was detected many times. This rearrangement joins TRBV18 to TRBJ2-3; D gene uncertain. This CDR3 is built from 15 residues. V shed 2 bases and J shed 0 bases, with 9 bases lying between them. In germline, CDR1 is KGHSH, CDR2 LQKENI. CDR3 sequence: CASSPELTSTDTQYF. The CDR3, as DNA: TGTGCCAGCTCACCAGAGCTGACCAGCACAGATACGCAGTATTTT.

This clonotype was recorded many times. J is TRBJ2-7 and V is TRBV11-2; 7 bases align to TRBD2. Per the germline V gene, CDR1 is SGHAT and CDR2 is FQNNGV. The CDR3 sequence is 19 residues long. V was clipped by 2 bases and J by 0 bases; unmatched bases: 16. The CDR3 DNA follows: TGTGCCAGCAGCTTAAGGCGCTCGGTGGGCGGGAGAACCTCCTACGAGCAGTACTTC. Its protein is CASSLRRSVGGRTSYEQYF.

The gene calls are TRBV20-1 and TRBJ1-1; D gene uncertain. V lost 2 bases to trimming and J lost 0 bases, with 16 bases between them. CDR1 is DFQATT and CDR2 is SNEGSKA in the germline V gene (reference sequence). This CDR3 has 16 amino acids. CDR3 amino acids: CSARSGSESLNTEAFF. The CDR3 nucleotides are TGCAGTGCTAGATCGGGGTCCGAGAGTTTGAACACTGAAGCTTTCTTT.

This clonotype was seen a handful of times. For the CDR3, the DNA is TGTGCCAGCAGTTTATCGTCAGAGACCGTTAGAGAGCAGTACTTC. Its translation is CASSLSSETVREQYF. V is TRBV28 and J is TRBJ2-7; no clear D. Per the germline V gene, CDR1 is MDHEN and CDR2 is SYDVKM. Between the trimmed V and J ends, which lost 1 base and 7 bases, there was a span of 17 bases. This CDR3 region has 15 residues.

This clonotype was recorded a few times. The CDR3 sequence: CASSFRTSGMSTDTQYF. In nucleotides, the CDR3 is TGTGCCAGCAGTTTCAGGACTAGCGGGATGAGCACAGATACGCAGTATTTT. The genes are TRBV27 and TRBJ2-3; TRBD2 matches 12 bases. From germline, CDR1 is MNHEY and CDR2 SMNVEV (reference sequence). The V gene end was trimmed by 3 bases and the J gene end by 0 bases; junction bases not matched to a gene: 4. This CDR3 is built from 17 residues.